This T cell receptor beta chain appears in the sequencing data of a study of regulatory T cells in long-lasting Graves disease (dated by TCRdb to the early 2020s). A note on the overall study: Antithyroid drugs had been taken for less than 3 months by newly diagnosed Graves' disease patients. This study used TCR sequencing and RNA sequencing of peripheral blood to compare persistent Graves' disease patients against newly diagnosed Graves' disease patients. TCR sequencing covered about 13 persistent and around 20 newly diagnosed Graves' disease patients, 33 samples in total. The study was conducted in China and was registered as a clinical trial. On the study overall, not on this receptor specifically: Sequencing and analysis were limited to the TCR beta chain. Because the primary lesion, thyroid tissue, could not be accessed, the study looked at peripheral blood alone. Persistent patients shared more public clonotypes among themselves (around 2,800) than newly diagnosed patients did (approximately 900). Persistent Graves' disease patients showed lower TCR Shannon entropy and fewer highly expanded clones than newly diagnosed patients, suggesting clonal expansion. As a limitation, the authors acknowledged that the small sample size may reduce accuracy.

This specimen's time point label, interpreted: newly diagnosed GD, antithyroid drugs for less than 3 months. RNA was extracted from PBMCs in TRIzol for both TCR sequencing and RNA sequencing. The diagnosis of Graves' disease followed American Thyroid Association guidelines. Patients were recruited from an endocrinology department in Xi'an, China. Each patient gave about 8.1 milliliters of peripheral blood, collected in an EDTA anticoagulant tube. Ficoll Paque Plus density gradient separation was used to isolate PBMCs, and no further T cell sorting was performed. An Agilent 2100 Bioanalyzer and agarose gel were used to check RNA quality, while a NanoDrop 2000 measured RNA concentration. The library was obtained by multiplex PCR. TCRdb lists the instrument as Illumina HiSeq 4000. TCR beta libraries were built with iRepertoire HTBI primers and Arm-PCR amplification of CDR3 regions. Before sequencing, the PCR products went through gel purification. The study's own analysis went as follows. Across samples, 55 to 80 TRBV and 14 TRBJ segments were identified and used for gene usage analysis of CDR3 amino acid clonotypes. COPE and FqMerger were used to merge the filtered high-quality paired reads into contigs. BLAST was used to align contigs to IMGT TRBV, TRBD and TRBJ reference genes, and CDR3 was defined according to IMGT. Clonotypes above 0.1% frequency were classified as highly expanded clones. Shannon entropy served as the measure of repertoire diversity, while the Gini coefficient captured V-J evenness. A clonotype found in more than one individual was treated as public. TCRdb handled the public reads itself, with Q25 trimming in fastp and clone calling in MiXCR, and kept productive beta chains. Duplicate CDR3 protein sequences are folded into a single record with the most common DNA and genes. The V and J calls and clone size come from TCRdb's table, not from the authors' own analysis. This sample gives roughly 560,000 distinct CDR3 sequences in total; about 16% of them show up just once. The top ten clones comprise about 25% of the sample.

Points on this clonotype: Its target antigen remains unknown. Base qualities were left out, and no much larger clone turns up one base away.

These data also featured in a second study, about T cells in Graves' hyperthyroidism and ophthalmopathy. Taken from the second paper: Stable Graves' hyperthyroidism was defined as no progression to ophthalmopathy during 18 months of follow-up. The hyperthyroidism patients were between 18 and 65 years old and newly diagnosed, with a disease duration of less than 2 months. Exclusion was applied to patients with uncontrolled infections, other autoimmune diseases, pregnancy or lactation. Diagnoses relied on clinical symptoms, serum thyroxine and TRAb, thyroid ultrasound and orbital computed tomography. The TCR CDR3 was subjected to a first round of RT-PCR using the HTBI primer set and the Qiagen OneStep RT-PCR kit. Most expanded thyroid clonotypes (frequency above 0.001) were also detected in blood, a finding suggesting that blood repertoires may reflect thyroid immune responses. In cross-validation, a model built on a 13 V-J signature told ophthalmopathy apart from stable hyperthyroidism with under 90% sensitivity and approximately 81% specificity, and in testing the same model reached 80%/75%. In validation, the model predicted progression to ophthalmopathy a median of around six months before onset, with approximately 68% sensitivity and almost 75% specificity. To identify TCR V-J signatures that set the groups apart, the researchers used a discovery cohort of 100 patients, made up of 40 to 45 with Graves' ophthalmopathy and 55 to 65 with stable Graves' hyperthyroidism. Prospective prediction of ophthalmopathy was tested in an independent validation cohort of fewer than 20 hyperthyroidism patients and 17 patients who later progressed to ophthalmopathy. The 100 discovery patients were randomly split 7:3 into training and test sets. In six Graves' hyperthyroidism patients, the study also compared T-cell repertoires from thyroid tissue with T-cell repertoires from blood. Once sampling was done, hyperthyroidism patients were given methimazole at a starting dose of 30 mg daily, whereas ophthalmopathy patients were given high-dose intravenous methylprednisolone. The libraries were constructed in a second round of multiplex PCR and then size-selected and purified. Paired-end sequencing of the libraries was performed with 100 bp reads on an Illumina HiSeq2000. SOAPnuke was used to process the raw data, with reads discarded if the reads contained adapters or uncalled bases, had a mean Phred below 15, or lacked an exact constant-primer or identifier match. High-quality paired reads were merged using COPE v1.2.5, and each unique nucleotide sequence was defined as a clonotype. MiTCR v1.1 was used to align the clonotypes against IMGT TRBV, TRBD and TRBJ reference segments. The analysis was restricted to V-J combinations with a frequency above 0.0001, which together covered 99% to 99.2% of the repertoires. A TCS score was defined as the ratio between F50 (clonal expansion) and ExV (chaos), using BLOSUM62-based TCRdist between CDR3 peptides within each V-J. Welch's t-statistics and random forest reduced some 510 V-J features to 13, which were used in a naive Bayes classifier (R e1071). No statistical method was used to set the sample size in advance, and investigators knew the group allocation. TCR Vbeta CDR3 sequencing of roughly 140 peripheral blood samples (roughly 41 ophthalmopathy, 75 or so hyperthyroidism and some 17 progressor patients) is reported in the paper.

The sample here was peripheral blood mononuclear cells (PBMCs), taken at new diagnosis, from a patient treated with antithyroid drugs. The source of this sequence is a woman aged 35-60 years with Graves disease. Donor details come from another sample of the same person, matched by shared clones.

The nucleotide sequence is given as TGCAGTGCTTCCCCAGGAGGAGCGGGGGGCACCGGGGAGCTGTTTTTT. It codes for CSASPGGAGGTGELFF. The chain uses TRBV20-1 and TRBJ2-2, and 9 junction bases match TRBD2. Unmatched junction bases come to 11, with V trimmed by 5 bases and J by 4 bases. Spanning cysteine to phenylalanine, the CDR3 consists of 16 amino acids. Only the CDR3 DNA stays, 48 bases, in frame from base 1. The germline V gene encodes CDR1 DFQATT and CDR2 SNEGSKA (reference sequence).